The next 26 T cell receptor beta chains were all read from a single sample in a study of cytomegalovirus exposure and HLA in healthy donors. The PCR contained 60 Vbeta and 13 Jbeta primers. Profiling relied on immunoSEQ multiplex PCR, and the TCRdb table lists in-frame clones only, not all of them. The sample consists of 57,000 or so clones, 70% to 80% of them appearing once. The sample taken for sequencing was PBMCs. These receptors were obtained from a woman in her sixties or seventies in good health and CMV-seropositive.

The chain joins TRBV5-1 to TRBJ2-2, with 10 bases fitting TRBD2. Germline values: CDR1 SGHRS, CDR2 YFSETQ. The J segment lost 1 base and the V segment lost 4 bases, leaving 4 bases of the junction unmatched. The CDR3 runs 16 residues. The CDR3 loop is CASSPGLAENTGELFF. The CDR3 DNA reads TGCGCCAGCAGCCCCGGACTAGCGGAGAACACCGGGGAGCTGTTTTTT.

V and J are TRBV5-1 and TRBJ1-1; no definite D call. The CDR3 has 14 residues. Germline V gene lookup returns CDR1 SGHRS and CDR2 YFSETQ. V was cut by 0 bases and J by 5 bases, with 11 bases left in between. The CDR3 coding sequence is TGCGCCAGCAGCTTGGGGAAGCCGGGTACTGAAGCTTTCTTT. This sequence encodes CASSLGKPGTEAFF.

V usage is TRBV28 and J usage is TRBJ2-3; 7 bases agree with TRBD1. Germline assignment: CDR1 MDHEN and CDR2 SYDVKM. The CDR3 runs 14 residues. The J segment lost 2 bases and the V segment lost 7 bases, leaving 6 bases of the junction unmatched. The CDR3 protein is CASIRGPLTDTQYF. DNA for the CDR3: TGTGCCAGCATTAGGGGGCCGCTCACAGATACGCAGTATTTT.

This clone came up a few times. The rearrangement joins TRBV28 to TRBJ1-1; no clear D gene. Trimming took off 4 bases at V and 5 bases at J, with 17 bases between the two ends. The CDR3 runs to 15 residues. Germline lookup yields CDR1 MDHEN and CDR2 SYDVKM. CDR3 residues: CASSSYQATRTEAFF. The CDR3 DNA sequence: TGTGCCAGCAGTTCCTATCAGGCGACACGGACTGAAGCTTTCTTT.

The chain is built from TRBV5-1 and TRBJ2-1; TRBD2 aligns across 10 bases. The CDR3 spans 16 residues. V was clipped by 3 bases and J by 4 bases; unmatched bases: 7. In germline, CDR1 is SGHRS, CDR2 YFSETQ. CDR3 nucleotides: TGCGCCAGCAGCTGGCGCGGAGCGGGGGGGTACAATGAGCAGTTCTTC. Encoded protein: CASSWRGAGGYNEQFF.

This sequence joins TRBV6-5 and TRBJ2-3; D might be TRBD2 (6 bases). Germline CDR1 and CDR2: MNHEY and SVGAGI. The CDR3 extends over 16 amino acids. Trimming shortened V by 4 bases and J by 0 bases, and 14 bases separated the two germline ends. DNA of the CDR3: TGTGCCAGCAGTTTCGGGACTTCAACTAGCACAGATACGCAGTATTTT. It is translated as CASSFGTSTSTDTQYF.

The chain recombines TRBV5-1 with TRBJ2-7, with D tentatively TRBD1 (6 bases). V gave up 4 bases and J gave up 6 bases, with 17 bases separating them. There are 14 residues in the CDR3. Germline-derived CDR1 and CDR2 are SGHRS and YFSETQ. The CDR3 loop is CASSPDPAGVEQYF. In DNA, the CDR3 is TGCGCCAGCAGCCCCGATCCAGCAGGGGTCGAGCAGTACTTC.

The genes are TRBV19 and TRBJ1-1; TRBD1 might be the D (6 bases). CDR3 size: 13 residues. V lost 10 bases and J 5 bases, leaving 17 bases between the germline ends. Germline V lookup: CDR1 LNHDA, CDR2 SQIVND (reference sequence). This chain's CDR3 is CATTTQRGTEAFF. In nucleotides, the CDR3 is TGTGCCACCACAACACAGAGGGGGACTGAAGCTTTCTTT.

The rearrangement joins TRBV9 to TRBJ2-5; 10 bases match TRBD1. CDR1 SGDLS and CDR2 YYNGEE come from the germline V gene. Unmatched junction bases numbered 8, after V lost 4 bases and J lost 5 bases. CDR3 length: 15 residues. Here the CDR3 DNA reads TGTGCCAGCAGCACCCGGACAGGGGGGACGGAGACCCAGTACTTC. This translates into CASSTRTGGTETQYF.

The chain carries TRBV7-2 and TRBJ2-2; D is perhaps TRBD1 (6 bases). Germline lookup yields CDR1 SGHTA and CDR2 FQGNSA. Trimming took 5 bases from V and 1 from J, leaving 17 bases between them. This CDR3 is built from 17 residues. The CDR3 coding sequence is TGTGCCAGCAGCCCCTCCGCATCGACAGGGAACACCGGGGAGCTGTTTTTT. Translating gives CASSPSASTGNTGELFF.

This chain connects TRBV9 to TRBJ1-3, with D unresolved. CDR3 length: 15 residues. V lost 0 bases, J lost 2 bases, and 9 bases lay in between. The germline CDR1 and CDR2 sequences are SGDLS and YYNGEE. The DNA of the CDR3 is TGTGCCAGCAGCGTAGCCCTACCCCCTGGAAACACCATATATTTT. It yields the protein CASSVALPPGNTIYF.

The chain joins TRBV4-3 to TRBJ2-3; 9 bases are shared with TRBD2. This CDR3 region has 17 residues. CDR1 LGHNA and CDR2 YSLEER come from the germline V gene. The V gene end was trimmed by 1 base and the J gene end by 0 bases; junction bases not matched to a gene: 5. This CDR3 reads CASSQAWTSESTDTQYF. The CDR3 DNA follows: TGCGCCAGCAGCCAAGCCTGGACTAGCGAAAGCACAGATACGCAGTATTTT.

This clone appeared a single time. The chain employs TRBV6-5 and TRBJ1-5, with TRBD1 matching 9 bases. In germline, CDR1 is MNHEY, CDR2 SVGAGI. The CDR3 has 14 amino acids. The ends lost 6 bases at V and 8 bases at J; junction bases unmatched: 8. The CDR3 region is CASRSPGQGKPQHF. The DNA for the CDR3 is TGTGCCAGCAGATCACCGGGACAGGGAAAGCCCCAGCATTTT.

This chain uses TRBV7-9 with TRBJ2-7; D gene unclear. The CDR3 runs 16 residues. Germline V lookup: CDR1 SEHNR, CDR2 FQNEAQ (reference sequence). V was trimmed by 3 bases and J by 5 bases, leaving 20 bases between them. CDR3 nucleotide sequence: TGTGCCAGCAGCTTTGGGTTCGGCGTTAACAGTGACGAGCAGTACTTC. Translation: CASSFGFGVNSDEQYF.

CDR3 nucleotides: TGTGCCAGCAGCCCGAGCTATGGACAGGGCCTCCTCGAGCAGTACTTC. Translation gives CASSPSYGQGLLEQYF. The chain links TRBV5-4 to TRBJ2-7, with 8 bases fitting TRBD1. Germline CDR1 is SGHNT and CDR2 is YYREEE (reference sequence). The ends lost 4 bases at V and 6 bases at J; junction bases unmatched: 15. The CDR3 totals 16 residues.

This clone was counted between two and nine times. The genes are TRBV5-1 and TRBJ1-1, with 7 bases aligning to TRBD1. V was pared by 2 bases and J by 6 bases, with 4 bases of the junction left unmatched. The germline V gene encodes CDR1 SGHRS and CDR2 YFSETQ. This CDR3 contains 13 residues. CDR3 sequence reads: CASSFRQGSEAFF. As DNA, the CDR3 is TGCGCCAGCAGCTTTCGACAGGGCTCTGAAGCTTTCTTT.

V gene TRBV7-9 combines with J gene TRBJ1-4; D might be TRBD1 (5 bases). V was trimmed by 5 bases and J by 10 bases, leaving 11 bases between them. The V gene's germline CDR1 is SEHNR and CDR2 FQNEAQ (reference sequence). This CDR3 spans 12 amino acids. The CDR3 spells CASSEYQGKLFF. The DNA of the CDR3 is TGTGCCAGCAGCGAATACCAGGGAAAACTGTTTTTT.

The DNA for the CDR3 is TGTGCCAGCAGCTTAGCATACAGGGACACCGGGGAGCTGTTTTTT. Its protein product is CASSLAYRDTGELFF. The chain links TRBV7-2 to TRBJ2-2, with a tentative D call TRBD1 (6 bases). Trimming cost V 0 bases and J 3 bases, with 8 bases left between them. The CDR3 runs 15 residues. Germline assignment: CDR1 SGHTA and CDR2 FQGNSA.

In DNA form, the CDR3 reads TGTGCCTGGACAGCCTTGGGGGGGGGCAACTATGGCTACACCTTC. It encodes CAWTALGGGNYGYTF. The chain recombines TRBV30 with TRBJ1-2, with D maybe TRBD1 (6 bases). The CDR3 is made up of 15 amino acids. Trimming pared 4 bases from V and 2 bases from J, leaving 17 bases between. Germline V gives CDR1 GTSNPN, CDR2 SVGIG (reference sequence).

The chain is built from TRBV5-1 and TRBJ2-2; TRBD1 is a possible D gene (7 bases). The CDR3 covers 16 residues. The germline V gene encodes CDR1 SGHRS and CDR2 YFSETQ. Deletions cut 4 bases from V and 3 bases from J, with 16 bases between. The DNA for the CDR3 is TGCGCCAGCAGCGCACCCGGAGGGACAGACACCGGGGAGCTGTTTTTT. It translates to CASSAPGGTDTGELFF.

The CDR3 here is CASSEIANTGELFF. CDR3 bases: TGTGCCAGCTCCGAGATCGCGAACACCGGGGAGCTGTTTTTT. V and J are TRBV25-1 and TRBJ2-2; D not resolved. V was pared by 8 bases and J by 0 bases, with 10 bases between. The CDR3 runs 14 residues. Looked up from germline, CDR1 is MGHDK and CDR2 is SYGVNS.

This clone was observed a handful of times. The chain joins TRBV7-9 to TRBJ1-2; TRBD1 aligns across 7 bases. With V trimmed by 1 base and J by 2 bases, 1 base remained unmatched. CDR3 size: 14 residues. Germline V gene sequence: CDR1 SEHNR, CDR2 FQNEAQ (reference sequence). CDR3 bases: TGTGCCAGCAGCTTAGAGACAGGGAACTATGGCTACACCTTC. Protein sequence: CASSLETGNYGYTF. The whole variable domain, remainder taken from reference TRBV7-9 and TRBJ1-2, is DTGVSQNPRHKITKRGQNVTFRCDPISEHNRLYWYRQTLGQGPEFLTYFQNEAQLEKSRLLSDRFSAERPKGSFSTLEIQRTEQGDSAMYLCASSLETGNYGYTFGSGTRLTVV.

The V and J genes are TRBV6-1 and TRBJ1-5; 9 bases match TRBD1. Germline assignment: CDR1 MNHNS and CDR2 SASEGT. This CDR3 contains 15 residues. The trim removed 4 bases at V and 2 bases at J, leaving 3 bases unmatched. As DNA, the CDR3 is TGTGCCAGCAGTGCACAGGGGGCCGGCAATCAGCCCCAGCATTTT. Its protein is CASSAQGAGNQPQHF.

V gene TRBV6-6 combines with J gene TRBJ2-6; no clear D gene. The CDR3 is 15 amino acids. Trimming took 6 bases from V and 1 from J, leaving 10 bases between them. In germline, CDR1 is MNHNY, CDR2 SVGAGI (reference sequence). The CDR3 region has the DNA TGTGCCAGCAGACCCCCCGGGTCTGGGGCCAACGTCCTGACTTTC. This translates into CASRPPGSGANVLTF.

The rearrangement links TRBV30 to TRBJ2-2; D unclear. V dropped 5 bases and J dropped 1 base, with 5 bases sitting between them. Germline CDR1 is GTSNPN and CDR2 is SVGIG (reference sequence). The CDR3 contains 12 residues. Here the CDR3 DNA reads TGTGCCTGGGGAGAGAACACCGGGGAGCTGTTTTTT. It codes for CAWGENTGELFF. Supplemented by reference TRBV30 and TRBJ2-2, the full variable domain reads SQTIHQWPATLVQPVGSPLSLECTVEGTSNPNLYWYRQAAGRGLQLLFYSVGIGQISSEVPQNLSASRPQDRQFILSSKKLLLSDSGFYLCAWGENTGELFFGEGSRLTVL.

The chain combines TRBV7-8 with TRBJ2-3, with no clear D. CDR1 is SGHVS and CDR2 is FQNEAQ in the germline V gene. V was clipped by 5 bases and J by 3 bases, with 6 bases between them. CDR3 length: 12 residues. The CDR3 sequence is CASSRDTDTQYF. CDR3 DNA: TGTGCCAGCAGCCGAGATACAGATACGCAGTATTTT.